This paragraph reports one T cell receptor beta chain. While infection was still active, Seattle patients were enrolled and then followed longitudinally. The germline CDR1 and CDR2 sequences are SEHNR and FQNEAQ (reference sequence). The CDR3 contains 13 residues. The V and J ends lost 3 bases and 4 bases respectively, with 9 bases between them. This specimen belongs to a study of blood T cell repertoires in COVID-19. Study in general: Material from acute and convalescent COVID-19 was sourced from the United States, Italy and Spain.

In the authors' workflow: Reference gene primer amplification gave nucleated cell count estimates. Profiling relied on immunoSEQ multiplex PCR, and the TCRdb table lists in-frame clones only, not all of them. That table supplies the V and J calls and clone size; D and trimming were determined from the DNA. The sample lists 100,000 to 150,000 clones, approximately 85% occurring once. The clonotype originates from a woman of 80 years or more with COVID-19, enrolled during active disease. The specimen sequenced was peripheral blood. The V gene is TRBV7-9, the J gene TRBJ1-2, with D maybe TRBD1 (5 bases). CDR3 nucleotides: TGTGCCAGCAGCTTGGGGGGGACCTATGGCTACACCTTC. It yields the protein CASSLGGTYGYTF.